This is a list of T cell receptor beta chains from one sample in a study of blood T cells in healthy people across ages. MiXCR was run by TCRdb on the 5' RACE reads, yielding one entry per CDR3 protein. The sample carries hundreds of thousands of distinct CDR3 sequences, 49% recorded once. Sequencing used blood. These receptors were taken from a woman between 55 and 75 years old in good health. CDR3s include the opening cysteine and the closing phenylalanine or tryptophan. The order of the fields is clone size, J gene, D gene, V gene, CDR3 protein, CDR3 DNA. The D gene is left open where the match is weak. Only part of the rows carry a size: once, few, many, or a class if the clone is expanded.

size: once
J: TRBJ2-5
D: NA
V: TRBV24-1
CDR3: CATSGPGETQYF
DNA: TGTGCCACCAGTGGCCCGGGAGAGACCCAGTACTTC

size: NA
J: TRBJ1-2
D: TRBD1
V: TRBV5-1
CDR3: CASRTDRATYGYTF
DNA: TGCGCCAGCAGGACCGACAGGGCCACCTATGGCTACACCTTC

size: NA
J: TRBJ2-1
D: TRBD2
V: TRBV9
CDR3: CASSVSGGEYNEQFF
DNA: TGTGCCAGCAGCGTTAGCGGGGGGGAGTACAATGAGCAGTTCTTC

size: NA
J: TRBJ2-1
D: NA
V: TRBV6-5
CDR3: CASNQVGPDNEQFF
DNA: TGTGCCAGCAACCAGGTCGGTCCGGACAATGAGCAGTTCTTC

size: few
J: TRBJ1-2
D: TRBD1
V: TRBV4-3
CDR3: CASSRLTGGRDYGYTF
DNA: TGCGCCAGCAGCCGATTAACAGGGGGAAGAGACTATGGCTACACCTTC

size: NA
J: TRBJ2-7
D: TRBD2
V: TRBV30
CDR3: CARGDVYEQYF
DNA: TGTGCCCGGGGGGACGTCTACGAGCAGTACTTC

size: NA
J: TRBJ1-4
D: NA
V: TRBV2
CDR3: CASSEPTGEKLFF
DNA: TGTGCCAGCAGTGAACCCACAGGGGAAAAACTGTTTTTT

size: NA
J: TRBJ2-2
D: NA
V: TRBV4-3
CDR3: CASRPQGNTGELFF
DNA: TGCGCCAGCAGACCACAGGGGAACACCGGGGAGCTGTTTTTT

size: NA
J: TRBJ2-3
D: NA
V: TRBV4-3
CDR3: CASSQDKNTDTQYF
DNA: TGCGCCAGCAGCCAAGATAAGAACACAGATACGCAGTATTTT

size: NA
J: TRBJ2-3
D: NA
V: TRBV5-1
CDR3: CASSLNSGADTQYF
DNA: TGCGCCAGCAGCTTGAATTCCGGCGCAGATACGCAGTATTTT

size: NA
J: TRBJ2-3
D: TRBD2
V: TRBV20-1
CDR3: CSARDPGLAGGTDTQYF
DNA: TGCAGTGCTAGAGACCCCGGACTAGCGGGAGGCACAGATACGCAGTATTTT

size: NA
J: TRBJ1-5
D: NA
V: TRBV6-2/TRBV6-3
CDR3: CASTPGPRVVDQPQHF
DNA: TGTGCCAGCACCCCCGGACCGAGGGTAGTAGATCAGCCCCAGCATTTT

size: NA
J: TRBJ2-1
D: NA
V: TRBV21-1
CDR3: CASSKASGGGYNEQFF
DNA: TGTGCCAGCAGCAAAGCGTCAGGCGGGGGGTACAATGAGCAGTTCTTC

size: few
J: TRBJ2-7
D: TRBD2
V: TRBV7-9
CDR3: CASSSGPLAGGFYEQYF
DNA: TGTGCCAGCAGCTCCGGACCTCTAGCGGGAGGTTTCTACGAGCAGTACTTC

size: NA
J: TRBJ2-1
D: TRBD2
V: TRBV28
CDR3: CASFTSGYNEQFF
DNA: TGTGCCAGCTTCACTAGCGGTTACAATGAGCAGTTCTTC

size: NA
J: TRBJ1-2
D: NA
V: TRBV20-1
CDR3: CSANLYGYTF
DNA: TGCAGTGCTAACTTATATGGCTACACCTTC

size: NA
J: TRBJ2-5
D: NA
V: TRBV28
CDR3: CASSGYLETQYF
DNA: TGTGCCAGCAGTGGATATCTAGAGACCCAGTACTTC

size: NA
J: TRBJ1-5
D: NA
V: TRBV2
CDR3: CASSNDRDQPQHF
DNA: TGTGCCAGCAGTAACGACAGAGATCAGCCCCAGCATTTT

size: few
J: TRBJ2-2
D: NA
V: TRBV12-3/TRBV12-4
CDR3: CASSAGLLRGTGELFF
DNA: TGTGCCAGCAGTGCCGGACTGCTACGAGGGACCGGGGAGCTGTTTTTT

size: NA
J: TRBJ2-7
D: NA
V: TRBV28
CDR3: CANSLVRPRYEQYF
DNA: TGTGCCAACAGTTTGGTCAGGCCACGCTACGAGCAGTACTTC

size: NA
J: TRBJ1-4
D: NA
V: TRBV7-2
CDR3: CACSKTGKLFF
DNA: TGTGCCTGCTCGAAAACGGGGAAACTGTTTTTT

size: NA
J: TRBJ2-1
D: NA
V: TRBV2
CDR3: CASSVLAPSSYNEQFF
DNA: TGTGCCAGCAGTGTCCTAGCGCCTAGCTCCTACAATGAGCAGTTCTTC

size: few
J: TRBJ1-4
D: NA
V: TRBV4-2
CDR3: CASSQDTATNEKLFF
DNA: TGTGCCAGCAGCCAAGACACAGCAACTAATGAAAAACTGTTTTTT

size: NA
J: TRBJ1-6
D: NA
V: TRBV5-8
CDR3: CASSFPYDYNSPLHF
DNA: TGTGCCAGCAGCTTTCCCTACGACTATAATTCACCCCTCCACTTT

size: few
J: TRBJ2-5
D: NA
V: TRBV20-1
CDR3: CSAKTGETQYF
DNA: TGCAGTGCTAAAACGGGGGAGACCCAGTACTTC

size: few
J: TRBJ2-3
D: TRBD2
V: TRBV28
CDR3: CASSSLLAGEGNTQYF
DNA: TGTGCCAGCAGTTCCCTACTAGCGGGCGAGGGGAATACGCAGTATTTT

size: NA
J: TRBJ2-3
D: NA
V: TRBV12-3/TRBV12-4
CDR3: CASSSRGLRTDTQYF
DNA: TGTGCCAGCAGTTCCCGGGGGCTTCGCACAGATACGCAGTATTTT

size: NA
J: TRBJ2-3
D: TRBD2
V: TRBV6-2/TRBV6-3
CDR3: CASSYFGLAETTDTQYF
DNA: TGTGCCAGCAGTTACTTCGGACTAGCGGAGACCACAGATACGCAGTATTTT

size: many
J: TRBJ2-7
D: NA
V: TRBV27
CDR3: CASSSNRAREQYF
DNA: TGTGCCAGCAGTTCAAACAGGGCGCGGGAGCAGTACTTC

size: few
J: TRBJ1-1
D: NA
V: TRBV6-2/TRBV6-3
CDR3: CASSHPTGHTEAFF
DNA: TGTGCCAGCAGCCACCCGACAGGCCACACTGAAGCTTTCTTT

size: few
J: TRBJ2-7
D: NA
V: TRBV3-1
CDR3: CASSLNLAEQYF
DNA: TGTGCCAGCAGCCTCAATCTAGCCGAGCAGTACTTC

size: NA
J: TRBJ1-2
D: TRBD1
V: TRBV15
CDR3: CATSRDRKSYTF
DNA: TGTGCCACCAGCAGGGACAGGAAAAGCTACACCTTC

size: NA
J: TRBJ2-6
D: NA
V: TRBV11-2
CDR3: CASGGGASGANVLTF
DNA: TGTGCCAGCGGGGGCGGAGCCTCTGGGGCCAACGTCCTGACTTTC

size: NA
J: TRBJ1-2
D: NA
V: TRBV7-2
CDR3: CASSLAPWGGTYGYTF
DNA: TGTGCCAGCAGCCTAGCCCCCTGGGGGGGGACCTATGGCTACACCTTC

size: NA
J: TRBJ1-1
D: TRBD1
V: TRBV7-9
CDR3: CASSQLQGRTEAFF
DNA: TGTGCCAGCAGCCAATTACAGGGGAGGACTGAAGCTTTCTTT

size: few
J: TRBJ2-1
D: TRBD1
V: TRBV4-2
CDR3: CASSTTSGTASGEQFF
DNA: TGTGCCAGCAGCACTACCTCCGGGACAGCGAGCGGTGAGCAGTTCTTC

size: NA
J: TRBJ1-1
D: TRBD1
V: TRBV20-1
CDR3: CSATGDRANTEAFF
DNA: TGCAGTGCTACCGGGGACAGGGCAAACACTGAAGCTTTCTTT

size: once
J: TRBJ2-3
D: TRBD1
V: TRBV6-1
CDR3: CASLDRGRTDTQYF
DNA: TGTGCCAGCTTAGACAGGGGGCGGACAGATACGCAGTATTTT

size: NA
J: TRBJ1-5
D: NA
V: TRBV7-2
CDR3: CASSLGISLVQPQHF
DNA: TGTGCCAGCAGCTTAGGAATATCGCTGGTTCAGCCCCAGCATTTT

size: few
J: TRBJ2-7
D: NA
V: TRBV3-1
CDR3: CASSTSQGSPYEQYF
DNA: TGTGCCAGCAGCACCTCCCAGGGAAGTCCCTACGAGCAGTACTTC

size: NA
J: TRBJ2-3
D: NA
V: TRBV29-1
CDR3: CSGTTGGTDTQYF
DNA: TGCAGCGGAACGACAGGCGGCACAGATACGCAGTATTTT

size: NA
J: TRBJ1-2
D: TRBD1
V: TRBV28
CDR3: CASSSGQTGGYTF
DNA: TGTGCCAGCAGTTCGGGACAGACAGGAGGCTACACCTTC

size: few
J: TRBJ2-1
D: NA
V: TRBV7-6
CDR3: CASSWRGYNEQFF
DNA: TGTGCCAGCAGCTGGAGAGGGTACAATGAGCAGTTCTTC

size: NA
J: TRBJ2-4
D: TRBD1
V: TRBV6-1
CDR3: CASSRDRGPSIQYF
DNA: TGTGCCAGCAGTCGGGACAGGGGGCCCAGCATTCAGTACTTC

size: NA
J: TRBJ2-1
D: NA
V: TRBV7-9
CDR3: CASSLTSGLGEQFF
DNA: TGTGCCAGCAGCCTGACTAGTGGGCTAGGAGAGCAGTTCTTC

size: NA
J: TRBJ1-2
D: NA
V: TRBV6-2/TRBV6-3
CDR3: CASSSSSGPLYGYTF
DNA: TGTGCCAGCAGTTCCTCGAGCGGGCCCCTCTATGGCTACACCTTC

size: NA
J: TRBJ1-3
D: NA
V: TRBV2
CDR3: CASSAGGNTIYF
DNA: TGTGCCAGCAGTGCGGGAGGAAACACCATATATTTT

size: NA
J: TRBJ2-1
D: NA
V: TRBV6-2/TRBV6-3
CDR3: CASSYLAVSSYNEQFF
DNA: TGTGCCAGCAGTTACTTGGCGGTAAGCTCCTACAATGAGCAGTTCTTC

size: many
J: TRBJ2-5
D: TRBD2
V: TRBV7-2
CDR3: CASSLRQGGETQYF
DNA: TGTGCCAGCAGCTTACGGCAGGGAGGGGAGACCCAGTACTTC

size: NA
J: TRBJ2-4
D: NA
V: TRBV7-2
CDR3: CASSLEWGVPKNIQYF
DNA: TGTGCCAGCAGCTTAGAGTGGGGGGTCCCCAAAAACATTCAGTACTTC

size: NA
J: TRBJ2-4
D: TRBD2
V: TRBV12-3/TRBV12-4
CDR3: CASSLGTSGSLEKNIQYF
DNA: TGTGCCAGCAGTTTGGGGACTAGCGGGAGTCTTGAGAAAAACATTCAGTACTTC

size: many
J: TRBJ1-4
D: NA
V: TRBV7-9
CDR3: CASSFWGATNEKLFF
DNA: TGTGCCAGCAGCTTTTGGGGTGCAACTAATGAAAAACTGTTTTTT

size: NA
J: TRBJ1-5
D: NA
V: TRBV28
CDR3: CASSLWGNSNQPQHF
DNA: TGTGCCAGCAGTTTATGGGGGAATAGCAATCAGCCCCAGCATTTT

size: NA
J: TRBJ2-7
D: NA
V: TRBV11-2
CDR3: CASSLTSSNPLYEQYF
DNA: TGTGCCAGCAGCTTAACTTCTAGCAATCCTCTCTACGAGCAGTACTTC

size: NA
J: TRBJ1-1
D: TRBD1
V: TRBV20-1
CDR3: CSAPTEGAWMDTEAFF
DNA: TGCAGTGCCCCGACGGAGGGGGCGTGGATGGACACTGAAGCTTTCTTT

size: NA
J: TRBJ2-3
D: NA
V: TRBV5-5
CDR3: CASSFPGNSDTQYF
DNA: TGTGCCAGCAGCTTCCCCGGGAATTCAGATACGCAGTATTTT

size: NA
J: TRBJ2-4
D: NA
V: TRBV5-1
CDR3: CASSLEGGKNIQYF
DNA: TGCGCCAGCAGCTTGGAGGGGGGCAAAAACATTCAGTACTTC

size: NA
J: TRBJ2-7
D: NA
V: TRBV28
CDR3: CASSSSIQGRYEQYF
DNA: TGTGCCAGCAGTTCTTCAATTCAGGGTCGCTACGAGCAGTACTTC